Below, 9 T cell receptor beta chains from the same sample are listed, as sequenced in a study of cytomegalovirus exposure and HLA in healthy donors. 13 Jbeta primers and 60 Vbeta primers were used for the PCR. The protocol was immunoSEQ multiplex PCR, while the TCRdb copy is restricted to in-frame clones and leaves out a portion. This sample has over 75,000 clones, with around four fifths found just once. Source material: PBMCs. These TCRs come from a man younger than 40 in good health and CMV-seropositive.

This CDR3 reads CASSLWDLAGGPGELFF. The CDR3, as DNA: TGTGCCAGCAGTTTGTGGGATCTAGCGGGAGGTCCCGGGGAGCTGTTTTTT. This chain joins TRBV28 and TRBJ2-2; 11 bases align to TRBD2. There are 17 residues in the CDR3. J was trimmed by 6 bases and V by 3 bases; bases with no gene match: 9. The germline CDR1 and CDR2 sequences are MDHEN and SYDVKM.

The chain uses TRBV18 and TRBJ2-1; 7 positions match TRBD1. From germline, CDR1 is KGHSH and CDR2 LQKENI. CDR3 length: 12 residues. The trim removed 2 bases at V and 10 bases at J, leaving 2 bases unmatched. CDR3 DNA: TGTGCCAGCTCACCAAACAGGGGCGAGCAGTTCTTC. Translation gives CASSPNRGEQFF. Combining the CDR3 with reference TRBV18 and TRBJ2-1 gives the whole variable domain NAGVMQNPRHLVRRRGQEARLRCSPMKGHSHVYWYRQLPEEGLKFMVYLQKENIIDESGMPKERFSAEFPKEGPSILRIQQVVRGDSAAYFCASSPNRGEQFFGPGTRLTVL.

The chain uses TRBV6-1 and TRBJ2-7, with TRBD2 matching 10 bases. The CDR3 contains 14 residues. The germline V gene has CDR1 MNHNS and CDR2 SASEGT. The V and J ends lost 3 bases and 6 bases, in that order; junction bases with no gene match: 5. The CDR3 protein is CASSELAGVIEQYF. The CDR3 bases are TGTGCCAGCAGTGAGCTAGCGGGAGTAATCGAGCAGTACTTC.

The CDR3 coding sequence is TGCGCCAGCGGGGGACAGGGTCCTAACAATGAGCAGTTCTTC. It translates to CASGGQGPNNEQFF. The chain uses TRBV5-1 and TRBJ2-1; 9 bases match TRBD1. Looked up from germline, CDR1 is SGHRS and CDR2 is YFSETQ. J was trimmed by 5 bases and V by 7 bases; bases with no gene match: 7. The CDR3 is made up of 14 amino acids.

The genes are TRBV7-8 and TRBJ2-5; tentatively, D is TRBD2 (5 bases). The germline CDR1 and CDR2 sequences are SGHVS and FQNEAQ. This CDR3 is built from 14 residues. Trimming stripped 2 bases from V and 1 base from J, with 8 bases between. CDR3 protein: CASSLRRTQETQYF. Here the CDR3 DNA reads TGTGCCAGCAGCTTAAGGAGGACCCAAGAGACCCAGTACTTC.

Only one count was recorded for this clone. This chain uses TRBV2 with TRBJ1-4, with 9 bases matching TRBD1. Trimming at V came to 5 bases and at J to 10 bases, leaving 8 bases not matched to a gene. This CDR3 is 14 amino acids long. CDR1 is SNHLY, CDR2 FYNNEI, per germline. The CDR3 DNA reads as TGTGCCAGCAGTCGACAGGGGGAAGAGGGAAAACTGTTTTTT. Translating gives CASSRQGEEGKLFF.

The chain joins TRBV28 to TRBJ1-4; a weak D match, TRBD1 (5 bases). The CDR3 consists of 16 residues. Germline-derived CDR1 and CDR2 are MDHEN and SYDVKM. The germline V and J ends were trimmed by 4 bases and 1 base, with 13 bases remaining between them. CDR3 nucleotides: TGTGCCAGCAGTTGGGCCGGAGGGGTAACTAATGAAAAACTGTTTTTT. Protein: CASSWAGGVTNEKLFF.

This clone was counted a few times. The genes are TRBV6-1 and TRBJ2-7; D may be TRBD2 (6 bases). The CDR3 runs 13 residues. Between the trimmed V and J ends, which lost 5 bases and 6 bases, there was a span of 14 bases. Germline V CDR1 and CDR2: MNHNS, SASEGT. The CDR3 DNA reads as TGTGCCAGCAGTACTAGCACGAACCTCGAGCAGTACTTC. Its protein product is CASSTSTNLEQYF.

The rearrangement uses TRBV5-4 and TRBJ1-1; 11 nucleotides match TRBD1. After removal of 4 bases from V and 3 bases from J, the junction contained 8 bases not matched to a gene. CDR1 and CDR2 from the germline V gene are SGHNT and YYREEE (reference sequence). CDR3 size: 16 residues. CDR3 sequence (DNA): TGTGCCAGCAGCCCGGACAGGGGGCCCTGGGACACTGAAGCTTTCTTT. It yields the protein CASSPDRGPWDTEAFF.